The rows below give T cell receptor beta chains drawn from one sample of a study of preoperative IRX-2 immunotherapy in early breast cancer. Profiled with immunoSEQ multiplex PCR; TCRdb holds only in-frame clones, not every one. The repertoire holds 30,000 to 35,000 clones, with nearly 95% as singletons. The specimen was collected from a patient treated with IRX-2 immunotherapy. These receptor sequences come from a human donor with breast cancer. The CDR3 runs from the conserved cysteine through the conserved F or W. The D gene is left open where the match is weak. Size tells how often a clone was seen (once, few, many) or the class of an expanded clone, and some rows leave it out.

clone size: .
J gene: TRBJ2-7
D gene: .
V gene: TRBV19
CDR3 DNA: TGTGCCAGTAGTATTAGCTGGTTCGCCGCCTACGAGCAGTACTTC
CDR3 protein: CASSISWFAAYEQYF

clone size: .
J gene: TRBJ2-1
D gene: .
V gene: TRBV30
CDR3 DNA: TGTGCCTGGAGTGTACCGGGCAGGGATGAGCAGTTCTTC
CDR3 protein: CAWSVPGRDEQFF

clone size: .
J gene: TRBJ1-3
D gene: .
V gene: TRBV25-1
CDR3 DNA: TGTGCCAGCAGTCCCCATGGGTTTGTCACCATATATTTT
CDR3 protein: CASSPHGFVTIYF

clone size: .
J gene: TRBJ1-2
D gene: .
V gene: TRBV2
CDR3 DNA: TGTGCCAGCAGTGATCCGTCAGGGCCTGGCTACACCTTC
CDR3 protein: CASSDPSGPGYTF

clone size: .
J gene: TRBJ2-5
D gene: .
V gene: TRBV6-6
CDR3 DNA: TGTGTTGCGTCGGGAAACCAAGAGACCCAGTACTTC
CDR3 protein: CVASGNQETQYF

clone size: .
J gene: TRBJ1-2
D gene: .
V gene: TRBV6-5
CDR3 DNA: TGTGCCAGCAGTTACTCGAAGGGGATACCCTATGGCTACACCTTC
CDR3 protein: CASSYSKGIPYGYTF

clone size: .
J gene: TRBJ2-3
D gene: .
V gene: TRBV6-1
CDR3 DNA: TGTGCCAGCAATGGGGCCGGGGCCACAGATACGCAGTATTTT
CDR3 protein: CASNGAGATDTQYF

clone size: .
J gene: TRBJ1-6
D gene: TRBD1
V gene: TRBV30
CDR3 DNA: TGTGCCTGGAAACAGGGGGCTCTAAATTCACCCCTCCACTTT
CDR3 protein: CAWKQGALNSPLHF

clone size: .
J gene: TRBJ1-2
D gene: .
V gene: TRBV4-1
CDR3 DNA: TGCGCCAGCAGCCAAGTAACAGTCACCTATGGCTACACCTTC
CDR3 protein: CASSQVTVTYGYTF

clone size: .
J gene: TRBJ2-2
D gene: .
V gene: TRBV7-6
CDR3 DNA: TGTGCCAGCAGCTTTTCGGGGGCTGTGAACACCGGGGAGCTGTTTTTT
CDR3 protein: CASSFSGAVNTGELFF

clone size: .
J gene: TRBJ2-1
D gene: .
V gene: TRBV4-1
CDR3 DNA: TGCGCCAGCAGGCAGGCCGGGGACAATGAGCAGTTCTTC
CDR3 protein: CASRQAGDNEQFF

clone size: .
J gene: TRBJ2-7
D gene: TRBD2
V gene: TRBV18
CDR3 DNA: TGTGCCAGCTCACTGGGGGGGTACGAGCAGTACTTC
CDR3 protein: CASSLGGYEQYF

clone size: .
J gene: TRBJ2-3
D gene: TRBD2
V gene: TRBV7-2
CDR3 DNA: TGTGCCAGCAGCTTAGCGCCCAGCGGGAGAACTAGCACAGATACGCAGTATTTT
CDR3 protein: CASSLAPSGRTSTDTQYF

clone size: .
J gene: TRBJ2-5
D gene: .
V gene: TRBV6-5
CDR3 DNA: TGTGCCAGCAGTTCCTGGAACATCCTACTCCAAGAGACCCAGTACTTC
CDR3 protein: CASSSWNILLQETQYF

clone size: .
J gene: TRBJ1-3
D gene: TRBD1
V gene: TRBV28
CDR3 DNA: TGTGCCAGCAGTCCAGTGACGTGGACAGGTGGAAACACCATATATTTT
CDR3 protein: CASSPVTWTGGNTIYF

clone size: .
J gene: TRBJ1-4
D gene: .
V gene: TRBV4-3
CDR3 DNA: TGCGCCAGCAGCCGGGGGGGCCCAACAACTAATGAAAAACTGTTTTTT
CDR3 protein: CASSRGGPTTNEKLFF

clone size: .
J gene: TRBJ2-1
D gene: .
V gene: TRBV19
CDR3 DNA: TGTGCCAGTAGTATAGTGGGGCAGTACAATGAGCAGTTCTTC
CDR3 protein: CASSIVGQYNEQFF

clone size: once
J gene: TRBJ2-3
D gene: .
V gene: TRBV9
CDR3 DNA: TGTGCCAGCAGCCCCCGGGGATCAGATACGCAGTATTTT
CDR3 protein: CASSPRGSDTQYF

clone size: .
J gene: TRBJ1-1
D gene: TRBD1
V gene: TRBV11-2
CDR3 DNA: TGTGCCAGCAGCTCTCGACAGGGGACTGAAGCTTTCTTT
CDR3 protein: CASSSRQGTEAFF

clone size: .
J gene: TRBJ2-5
D gene: .
V gene: TRBV25-1
CDR3 DNA: TGTGCCAGCAGTGAATGGGTGACCGAAGAGACCCAGTACTTC
CDR3 protein: CASSEWVTEETQYF

clone size: .
J gene: TRBJ2-5
D gene: TRBD1
V gene: TRBV23-1
CDR3 DNA: TGCGCCAGCAGGACAGGGGGCCCTCCCAACCTGTACCAAGAGACCCAGTACTTC
CDR3 protein: CASRTGGPPNLYQETQYF

clone size: .
J gene: TRBJ2-4
D gene: TRBD2
V gene: TRBV7-3
CDR3 DNA: TGTGCCAGCAGCTCAGCGGGAGGGCGAAACATTCAGTACTTC
CDR3 protein: CASSSAGGRNIQYF

clone size: .
J gene: TRBJ2-7
D gene: TRBD2
V gene: TRBV7-9
CDR3 DNA: TGTGCCAGCAGCCTCTTTAGCGGGAGCTCCTACGAGCAGTACTTC
CDR3 protein: CASSLFSGSSYEQYF

clone size: .
J gene: TRBJ1-2
D gene: .
V gene: TRBV9
CDR3 DNA: TGTGCCAGCAGCGTCCAAGACAGCTCCTATGGCTACACCTTC
CDR3 protein: CASSVQDSSYGYTF

clone size: .
J gene: TRBJ2-1
D gene: TRBD1
V gene: TRBV18
CDR3 DNA: TGTGCCAGCCAAGGGCGCCTAGACAGGGGGCTCACGAATGAGCAGTTCTTC
CDR3 protein: CASQGRLDRGLTNEQFF

clone size: .
J gene: TRBJ1-1
D gene: .
V gene: TRBV6-5
CDR3 DNA: TGTGCCAGCAGGACCCCTGCGTTGACGGGCACTGAAGCTTTCTTT
CDR3 protein: CASRTPALTGTEAFF

clone size: .
J gene: TRBJ1-4
D gene: TRBD1
V gene: TRBV7-9
CDR3 DNA: TGTGCCAGCAGCTTAGGCCGACAGGGTCTTAATGAAAAACTGTTTTTT
CDR3 protein: CASSLGRQGLNEKLFF

clone size: .
J gene: TRBJ2-2
D gene: .
V gene: TRBV27
CDR3 DNA: TGTGCCAGCAGTTTAGTGGCTATCGGGGAGCTGTTTTTT
CDR3 protein: CASSLVAIGELFF

clone size: .
J gene: TRBJ2-7
D gene: .
V gene: TRBV7-2
CDR3 DNA: TGTGCCAGCAGCTTAAGGGCAGGGAGCTCCTACGAGCAGTACTTC
CDR3 protein: CASSLRAGSSYEQYF

clone size: once
J gene: TRBJ1-1
D gene: .
V gene: TRBV10-1
CDR3 DNA: TGCGCCAGCAGGGAGAGGGGAGAAGGAACTGAAGCTTTCTTT
CDR3 protein: CASRERGEGTEAFF

clone size: .
J gene: TRBJ2-3
D gene: TRBD1
V gene: TRBV2
CDR3 DNA: TGTGCCAGCATTGGGGGACAGAAACCAAGTTTGTTCACAGATACGCAGTATTTT
CDR3 protein: CASIGGQKPSLFTDTQYF

clone size: .
J gene: TRBJ2-2
D gene: .
V gene: TRBV27
CDR3 DNA: TGTGCCAGCAGTTTGGCAGGGACCGGGGAGCTGTTTTTT
CDR3 protein: CASSLAGTGELFF

clone size: .
J gene: TRBJ1-2
D gene: .
V gene: TRBV5-6
CDR3 DNA: TGTGCCAGCAGCGCCTGGGGACCCCTTAACTATGGCTACACCTTC
CDR3 protein: CASSAWGPLNYGYTF